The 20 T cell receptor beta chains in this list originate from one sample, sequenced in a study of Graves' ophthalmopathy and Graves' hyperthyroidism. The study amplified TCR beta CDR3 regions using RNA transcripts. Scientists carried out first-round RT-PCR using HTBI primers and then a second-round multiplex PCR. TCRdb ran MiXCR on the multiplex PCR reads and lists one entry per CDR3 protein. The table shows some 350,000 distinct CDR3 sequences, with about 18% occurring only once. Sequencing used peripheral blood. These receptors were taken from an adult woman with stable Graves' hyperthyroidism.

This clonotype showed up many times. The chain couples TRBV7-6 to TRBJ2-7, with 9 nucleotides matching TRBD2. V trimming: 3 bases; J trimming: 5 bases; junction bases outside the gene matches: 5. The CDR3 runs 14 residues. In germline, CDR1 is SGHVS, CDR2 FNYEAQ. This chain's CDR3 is CASSFGGRADEQYF. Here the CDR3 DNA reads TGTGCCAGCAGCTTTGGCGGGAGGGCGGACGAGCAGTACTTC.

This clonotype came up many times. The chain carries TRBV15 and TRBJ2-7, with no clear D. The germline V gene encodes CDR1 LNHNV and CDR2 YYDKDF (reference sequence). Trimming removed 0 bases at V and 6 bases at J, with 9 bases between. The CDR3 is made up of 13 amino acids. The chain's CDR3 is CATSRDLESEQYF. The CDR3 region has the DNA TGTGCCACCAGCAGAGATTTGGAATCCGAGCAGTACTTC.

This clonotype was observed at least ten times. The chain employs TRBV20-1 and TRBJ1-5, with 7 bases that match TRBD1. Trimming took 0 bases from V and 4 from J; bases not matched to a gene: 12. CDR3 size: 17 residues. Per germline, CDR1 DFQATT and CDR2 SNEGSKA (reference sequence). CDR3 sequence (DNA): TGCAGTGCTAGAGATAGTGGCCCCAGGGGGGAGAATCAGCCCCAGCATTTT. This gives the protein CSARDSGPRGENQPQHF.

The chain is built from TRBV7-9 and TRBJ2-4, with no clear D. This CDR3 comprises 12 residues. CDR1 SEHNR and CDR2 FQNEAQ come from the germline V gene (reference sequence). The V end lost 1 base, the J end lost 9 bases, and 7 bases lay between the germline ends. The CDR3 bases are TGTGCCAGCAGCTTAGAGGTTCCCATTCAGTACTTC. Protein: CASSLEVPIQYF.

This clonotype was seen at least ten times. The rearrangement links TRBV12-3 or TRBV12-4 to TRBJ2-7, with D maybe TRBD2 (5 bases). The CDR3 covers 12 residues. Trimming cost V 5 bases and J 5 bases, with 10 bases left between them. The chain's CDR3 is CASSRLAHEQYF. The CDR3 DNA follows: TGTGCCAGCAGTCGCCTAGCCCACGAGCAGTACTTC.

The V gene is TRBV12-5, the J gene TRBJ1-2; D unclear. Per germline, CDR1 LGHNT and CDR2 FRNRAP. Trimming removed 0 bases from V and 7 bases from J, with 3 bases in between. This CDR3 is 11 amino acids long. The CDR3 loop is CASGLVGGYTF. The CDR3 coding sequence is TGTGCTAGTGGTTTGGTAGGTGGCTACACCTTC.

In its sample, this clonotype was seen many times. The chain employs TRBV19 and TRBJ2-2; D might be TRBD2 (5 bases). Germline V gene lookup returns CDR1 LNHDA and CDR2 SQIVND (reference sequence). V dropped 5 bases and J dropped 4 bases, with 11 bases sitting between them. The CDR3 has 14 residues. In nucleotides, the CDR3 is TGTGCCAGTAGTCCCGGACTGCTCACCGGGGAGCTGTTTTTT. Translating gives CASSPGLLTGELFF.

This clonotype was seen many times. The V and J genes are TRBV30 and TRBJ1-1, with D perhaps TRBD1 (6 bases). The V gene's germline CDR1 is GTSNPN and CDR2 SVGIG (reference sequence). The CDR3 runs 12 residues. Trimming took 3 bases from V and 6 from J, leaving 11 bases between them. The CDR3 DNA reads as TGTGCCTGGAGCCCCAGGGGCGCTGAAGCTTTCTTT. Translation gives CAWSPRGAEAFF.

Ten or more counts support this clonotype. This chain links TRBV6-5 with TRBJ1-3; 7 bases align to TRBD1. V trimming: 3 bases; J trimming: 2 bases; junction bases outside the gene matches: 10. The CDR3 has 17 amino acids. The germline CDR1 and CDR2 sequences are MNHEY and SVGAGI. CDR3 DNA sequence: TGTGCCAGCAGTTATGAGAGTTTAGGGGGCCCTGGAAACACCATATATTTT. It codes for CASSYESLGGPGNTIYF.

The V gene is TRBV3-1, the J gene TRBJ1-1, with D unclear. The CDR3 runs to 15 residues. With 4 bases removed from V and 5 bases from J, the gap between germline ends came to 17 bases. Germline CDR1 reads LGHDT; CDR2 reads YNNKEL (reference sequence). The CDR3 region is CASSPGEGRMTEAFF. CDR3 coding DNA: TGTGCCAGCAGCCCTGGAGAGGGTAGGATGACTGAAGCTTTCTTT.

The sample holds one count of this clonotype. In nucleotides, the CDR3 is TGTGCCAGCAGCCGAACTAGCGGGAGCCCTCAAGAGACCCAGTACTTC. Translating gives CASSRTSGSPQETQYF. The V call is TRBV6-1, the J call TRBJ2-5; TRBD2 aligns across 11 bases. Germline V gene lookup returns CDR1 MNHNS and CDR2 SASEGT. This CDR3 spans 16 amino acids. The V gene end was trimmed by 6 bases and the J gene end by 2 bases; junction bases not matched to a gene: 8.

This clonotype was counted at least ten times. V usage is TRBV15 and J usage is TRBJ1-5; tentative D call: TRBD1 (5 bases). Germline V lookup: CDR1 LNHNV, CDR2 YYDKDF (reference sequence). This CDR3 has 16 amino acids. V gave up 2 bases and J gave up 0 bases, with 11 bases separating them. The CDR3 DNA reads TGTGCCACCAGCAGATGGGGTGGGGGTAGCAATCAGCCCCAGCATTTT. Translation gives CATSRWGGGSNQPQHF.

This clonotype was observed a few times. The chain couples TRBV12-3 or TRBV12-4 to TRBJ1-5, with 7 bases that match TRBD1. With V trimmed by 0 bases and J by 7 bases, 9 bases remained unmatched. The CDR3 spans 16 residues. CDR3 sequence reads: CASSLATTGVRQPQHF. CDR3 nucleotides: TGTGCCAGCAGTTTAGCGACTACAGGGGTTCGACAGCCCCAGCATTTT.

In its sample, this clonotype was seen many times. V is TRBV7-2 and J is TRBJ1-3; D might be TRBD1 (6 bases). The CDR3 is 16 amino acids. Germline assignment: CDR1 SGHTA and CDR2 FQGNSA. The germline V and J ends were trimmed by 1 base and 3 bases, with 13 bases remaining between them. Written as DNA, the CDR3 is TGTGCCAGCAGCTTAGTGCACGGGGGCTTTGGAAACACCATATATTTT. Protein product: CASSLVHGGFGNTIYF.

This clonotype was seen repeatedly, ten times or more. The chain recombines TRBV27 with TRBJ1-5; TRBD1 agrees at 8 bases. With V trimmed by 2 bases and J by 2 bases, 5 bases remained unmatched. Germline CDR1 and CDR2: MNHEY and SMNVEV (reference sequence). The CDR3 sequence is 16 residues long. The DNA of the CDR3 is TGTGCCAGCAGTTTAGCTGGACAGGGTGGCAATCAGCCCCAGCATTTT. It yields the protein CASSLAGQGGNQPQHF.

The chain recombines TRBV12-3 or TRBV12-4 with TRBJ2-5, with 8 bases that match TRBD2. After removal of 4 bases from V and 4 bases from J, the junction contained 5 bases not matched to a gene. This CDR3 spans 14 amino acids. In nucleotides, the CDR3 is TGTGCCAGCAGTTCTAGCGGGTTGGGAGAGACCCAGTACTTC. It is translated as CASSSSGLGETQYF.

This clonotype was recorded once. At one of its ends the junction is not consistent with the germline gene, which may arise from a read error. The CDR3 region has the DNA TGTGCCAGCTGTTTAACAGGGGAGGTTACCTACGAGCAGTACTTC. Its protein product is CASCLTGEVTYEQYF. V gene TRBV27 combines with J gene TRBJ2-7, with D perhaps TRBD1 (7 bases). The CDR3 spans 15 residues. Germline V gene data show CDR1 as MNHEY and CDR2 as SMNVEV (reference sequence).

The CDR3 spells CASRYTGTGSTEAFF. CDR3 sequence (DNA): TGTGCCAGCAGATACACCGGGACAGGGAGCACTGAAGCTTTCTTT. This chain uses TRBV6-5 with TRBJ1-1, with 9 nucleotides matching TRBD1. The CDR3 is 15 residues long. CDR1 and CDR2 (germline): MNHEY, SVGAGI. J was trimmed by 4 bases and V by 6 bases; bases with no gene match: 9.

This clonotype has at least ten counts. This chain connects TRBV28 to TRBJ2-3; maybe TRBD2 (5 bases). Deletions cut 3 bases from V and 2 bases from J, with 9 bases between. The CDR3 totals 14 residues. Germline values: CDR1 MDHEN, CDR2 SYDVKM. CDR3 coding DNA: TGTGCCAGCAGTTTTCCAGCGGTCACAGATACGCAGTATTTT. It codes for CASSFPAVTDTQYF.

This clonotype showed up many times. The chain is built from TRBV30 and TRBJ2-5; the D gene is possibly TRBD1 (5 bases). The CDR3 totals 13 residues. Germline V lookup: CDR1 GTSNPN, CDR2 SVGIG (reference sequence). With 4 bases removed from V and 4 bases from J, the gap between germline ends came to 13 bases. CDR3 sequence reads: CAWIGAGRETQYF. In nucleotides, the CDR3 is TGTGCCTGGATAGGGGCAGGCCGAGAGACCCAGTACTTC.